This T cell receptor beta chain was profiled in a study of shared clonotypes between healthy human individuals. Broader study findings: Tissue TCR repertoires likely differ from these blood-only repertoires. Naive subsets, compared against memory subsets, generally had larger estimated richness values.

The authors ran the assay at deep level. The data were produced by immunoSEQ multiplex PCR, yet TCRdb's version contains in-frame clones alone and is incomplete. The sample contains over 2 million clones, 85% to 95% of which appear only once. The CDR3 runs to 14 residues. The V gene lost 3 bases and the J gene lost 5 bases, with 13 bases spanning the gap. Germline assignment: CDR1 LNHDA and CDR2 SQIVND (reference sequence). On this clone itself: Its antigen is undetermined.

Every one of the donors was a Caucasian adult that lived in Nashville, Tennessee. The TCR sequence derives from a man younger than 35 in good health. Source material: naive CD4+ T cells sorted from blood. Subset denoted: CD45RA+ positively selected. This chain uses TRBV19 with TRBJ1-1; perhaps TRBD1 as D (5 bases). CDR3 DNA sequence: TGTGCCAGTAGTATCCCCGGGGCAGGAACTGAAGCTTTCTTT. It encodes CASSIPGAGTEAFF. The full variable domain, with the rest looked up from reference TRBV19 and TRBJ1-1, is DGGITQSPKYLFRKEGQNVTLSCEQNLNHDAMYWYRQDPGQGLRLIYYSQIVNDFQKGDIAEGYSVSREKKESFPLTVTSAQKNPTAFYLCASSIPGAGTEAFFGQGTRLTVV.